This passage covers 13 T cell receptor beta chains from one sample sequenced in a study of CD4 T cells in relation to SARS-CoV-2 and coronaviruses. The unexposed donors gave CD4+ T cells in about 2011-2019, prior to COVID-19. CD4+ T cells were isolated from the cells after around eleven days of culture. Antigens for these TCRs are unknown. Sequencing was performed with immunoSEQ multiplex PCR; in TCRdb, only in-frame clones are kept and a portion is missing. The sample consists of some 17,000 clones, about 80% of them appearing once. The sequencing sample was made of CD4+ T cells from PBMCs, cultured in vitro. The origin of the receptors is a human donor in good health.

The J gene is TRBJ2-3, the V gene TRBV5-1; 7 nucleotides agree with TRBD1. Trimming cost V 4 bases and J 1 base; bases outside gene matches: 9. The CDR3 extends over 16 amino acids. Looked up from germline, CDR1 is SGHRS and CDR2 is YFSETQ. As DNA, the CDR3 is TGCGCCAGCAGCCAACCAAGACAGGGAGGCACAGATACGCAGTATTTT. Translating gives CASSQPRQGGTDTQYF.

This clone was observed a single time. The chain couples TRBV27 to TRBJ2-7; D is unclear. There are 14 residues in the CDR3. V lost 7 bases, J lost 2 bases, and 15 bases lay in between. CDR1 and CDR2 (germline): MNHEY, SMNVEV (reference sequence). DNA for the CDR3: TGTGCCAGCAACAATGGCGTGGGTACCTACGAGCAGTACTTC. Translating it yields CASNNGVGTYEQYF.

The table lists this clone with a few counts. V gene TRBV5-6 combines with J gene TRBJ2-1, with D perhaps TRBD2 (6 bases). This CDR3 has 15 amino acids. Germline loops: CDR1 SGHDT, CDR2 YYEEEE. Between the trimmed V and J ends, which lost 5 bases and 0 bases, there was a span of 12 bases. CDR3 protein: CASRGDSLSYNEQFF. The CDR3 nucleotides read TGTGCCAGCAGAGGGGACTCCCTCTCCTACAATGAGCAGTTCTTC.

This sequence joins TRBV28 and TRBJ1-1; no clear D gene. Germline V gene sequence: CDR1 MDHEN, CDR2 SYDVKM. Trimming removed 1 base at V and 0 bases at J, with 6 bases between. The CDR3 sequence is 14 residues long. CDR3 region: CASSLYPMNTEAFF. The CDR3 DNA reads as TGTGCCAGCAGTTTATACCCTATGAACACTGAAGCTTTCTTT.

The gene calls are TRBV7-9 and TRBJ2-5; perhaps TRBD2 as D (5 bases). Trimming stripped 5 bases from V and 10 bases from J, with 26 bases between. Germline V lookup: CDR1 SEHNR, CDR2 FQNEAQ (reference sequence). The CDR3 is made up of 16 amino acids. The CDR3 is CASSPNEGAENVHQYF. In nucleotides, the CDR3 is TGTGCCAGCAGCCCCAACGAGGGAGCGGAGAACGTTCACCAGTACTTC.

The rearrangement uses TRBV29-1 and TRBJ2-1; D unclear. Germline CDR1 reads SQVTM; CDR2 reads ANQGSEA. V dropped 3 bases and J dropped 6 bases, with 9 bases sitting between them. There are 12 residues in the CDR3. CDR3 in amino acids: CSVDPRSNEQFF. The CDR3 DNA reads TGCAGCGTTGATCCCCGTTCCAATGAGCAGTTCTTC.

The chain combines TRBV7-7 with TRBJ2-2; the D gene is possibly TRBD2 (6 bases). The V end lost 5 bases, the J end lost 5 bases, and 15 bases lay between the germline ends. Germline loops: CDR1 SSHAT, CDR2 FNYEAQ (reference sequence). The CDR3 consists of 15 residues. The CDR3 region has the DNA TGTGCCAGCAGCCTCCTAGCTGGGGGGACCGGGGAGCTGTTTTTT. Translation: CASSLLAGGTGELFF.

The chain joins TRBV21-1 to TRBJ2-7; the listed D gene, TRBD2, was not tested against the DNA. TRBV21-1 is designated a pseudogene. The length of the CDR3 is 14 residues. CDR3 residues: CASSNRRGPHEQYF. The DNA of the CDR3 is TGTGCCAGCAGCAATCGGAGGGGTCCCCACGAGCAGTACTTC.

V is TRBV19 and J is TRBJ1-5, with unresolved D. The CDR3 is 13 amino acids. Germline V gene sequence: CDR1 LNHDA, CDR2 SQIVND (reference sequence). V lost 1 base, J lost 7 bases, and 8 bases lay in between. The CDR3 region has the DNA TGTGCCAGTAGTATAGCGCAAGAGCAGCCCCAGCATTTT. It translates to CASSIAQEQPQHF.

This clone appeared once. This rearrangement joins TRBV24-1 to TRBJ2-5, with D perhaps matching TRBD1 or TRBD2 (5 bases each). V dropped 3 bases and J dropped 5 bases, with 18 bases sitting between them. The CDR3 runs 16 residues. Germline V gives CDR1 KGHDR, CDR2 SFDVKD. The CDR3: CATSDPGTTTLETQYF. DNA for the CDR3: TGTGCCACCAGTGATCCCGGGACCACAACGTTGGAGACCCAGTACTTC.

The chain joins TRBV12-5 to TRBJ1-6; D unclear. This CDR3 is built from 18 residues. The germline V gene encodes CDR1 LGHNT and CDR2 FRNRAP. V was cut by 0 bases and J by 7 bases, with 19 bases left in between. The CDR3 sequence: CASGLVRTGRFENSPLHF. The CDR3 coding sequence is TGTGCTAGTGGTTTGGTACGGACCGGGCGATTTGAGAATTCACCCCTCCACTTT.

V usage is TRBV12-5 and J usage is TRBJ1-5; 7 positions agree with TRBD1. The J segment lost 7 bases and the V segment lost 3 bases, leaving 3 bases of the junction unmatched. Per germline, CDR1 LGHNT and CDR2 FRNRAP. The CDR3 extends over 13 amino acids. The CDR3 bases are TGTGCTAGTGGTTTAGGGGGCTCCCAGCCCCAGCATTTT. Translated, it gives CASGLGGSQPQHF.

The chain uses TRBV27 and TRBJ2-2, with D perhaps TRBD1 (5 bases). This CDR3 contains 18 residues. Germline CDR1 MNHEY, CDR2 SMNVEV (reference sequence). Trimming pared 3 bases from V and 1 base from J, leaving 18 bases between. CDR3 DNA: TGTGCCAGCAGTTTCTTTAAGGACAAGCGTTTGAACACCGGGGAGCTGTTTTTT. This sequence encodes CASSFFKDKRLNTGELFF.